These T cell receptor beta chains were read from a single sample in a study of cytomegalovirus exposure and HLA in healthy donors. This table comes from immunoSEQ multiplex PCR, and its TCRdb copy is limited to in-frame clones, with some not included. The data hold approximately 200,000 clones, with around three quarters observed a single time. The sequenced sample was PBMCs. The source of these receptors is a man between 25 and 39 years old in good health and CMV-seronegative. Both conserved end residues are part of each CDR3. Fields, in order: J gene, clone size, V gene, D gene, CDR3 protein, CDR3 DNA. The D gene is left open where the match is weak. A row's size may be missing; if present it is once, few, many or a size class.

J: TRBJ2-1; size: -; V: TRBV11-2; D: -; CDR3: CASSFGVGNEQFF; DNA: TGTGCCAGCAGCTTCGGAGTCGGGAATGAGCAGTTCTTC
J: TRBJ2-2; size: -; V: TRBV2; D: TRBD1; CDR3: CAKRTGGNTGELFF; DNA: TGTGCCAAAAGGACAGGGGGCAACACCGGGGAGCTGTTTTTT
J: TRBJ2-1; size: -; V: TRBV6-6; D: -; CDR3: CAAAGPNEQFF; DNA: TGTGCCGCGGCCGGCCCCAATGAGCAGTTCTTC
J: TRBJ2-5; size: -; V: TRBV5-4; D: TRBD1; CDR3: CASSLTGLQETQYF; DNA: TGTGCCAGCAGCCTGACAGGGTTACAAGAGACCCAGTACTTC
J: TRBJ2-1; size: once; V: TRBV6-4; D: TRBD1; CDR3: CASSDSPGQPHEQFF; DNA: TGTGCCAGCAGTGACTCCCCGGGACAGCCCCATGAGCAGTTCTTC
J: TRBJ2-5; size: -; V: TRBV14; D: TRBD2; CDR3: CASSLTSGIPETQYF; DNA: TGTGCCAGCAGCCTGACTAGCGGGATTCCGGAGACCCAGTACTTC
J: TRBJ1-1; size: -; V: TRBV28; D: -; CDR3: CASSSGSSGNTEAFF; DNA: TGTGCCAGCAGTTCCGGGTCATCCGGGAACACTGAAGCTTTCTTT
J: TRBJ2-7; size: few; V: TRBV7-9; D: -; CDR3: CASSHDLSYEQYF; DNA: TGTGCCAGCAGCCACGATCTATCCTACGAGCAGTACTTC
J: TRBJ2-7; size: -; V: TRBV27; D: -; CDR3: CASSLSWQGSYEQYF; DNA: TGTGCCAGCAGTTTATCGTGGCAGGGGTCCTACGAGCAGTACTTC
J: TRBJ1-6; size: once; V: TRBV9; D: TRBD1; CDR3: CASSVGGQGNSPLHF; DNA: TGTGCCAGCAGCGTAGGGGGACAGGGAAATTCACCCCTCCACTTT
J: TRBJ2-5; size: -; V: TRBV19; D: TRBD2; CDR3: CASSIWSAGADETQYF; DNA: TGTGCCAGTAGTATTTGGTCAGCGGGAGCTGATGAGACCCAGTACTTC
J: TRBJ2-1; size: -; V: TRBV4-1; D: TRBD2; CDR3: CASSQVAGGVNEQFF; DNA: TGCGCCAGCAGCCAAGTTGCGGGAGGGGTTAATGAGCAGTTCTTC
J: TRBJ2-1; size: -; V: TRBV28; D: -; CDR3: CASSLREEQFF; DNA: TGTGCCAGCAGCCTTCGGGAAGAGCAGTTCTTC
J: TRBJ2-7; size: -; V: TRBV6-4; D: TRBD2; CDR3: CASRQGLAHTYEQYF; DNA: TGTGCCAGCAGACAGGGACTAGCTCATACCTACGAGCAGTACTTC
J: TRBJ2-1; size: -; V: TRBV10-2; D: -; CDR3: CASSGGGSEQFF; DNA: TGCGCCAGCAGTGGAGGAGGCAGTGAGCAGTTCTTC
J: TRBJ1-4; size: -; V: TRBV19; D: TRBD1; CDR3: CASGRTGIQKLFF; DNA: TGTGCCAGCGGGAGGACAGGGATCCAAAAACTGTTTTTT
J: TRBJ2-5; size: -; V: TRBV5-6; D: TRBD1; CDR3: CASSAGTGFGETQYF; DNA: TGTGCCAGCAGCGCAGGGACAGGGTTTGGAGAGACCCAGTACTTC
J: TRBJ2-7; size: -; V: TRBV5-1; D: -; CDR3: CASSPTRPRDEQYF; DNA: TGCGCCAGCAGCCCTACCCGCCCCAGGGACGAGCAGTACTTC
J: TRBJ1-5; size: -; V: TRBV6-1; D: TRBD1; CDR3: CASRLRQGANQPQHF; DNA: TGTGCCAGCAGACTACGACAGGGCGCCAATCAGCCCCAGCATTTT
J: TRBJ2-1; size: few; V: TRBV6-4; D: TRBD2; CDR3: CASSDLAGEQFF; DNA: TGTGCCAGCAGTGACTTAGCGGGGGAGCAGTTCTTC
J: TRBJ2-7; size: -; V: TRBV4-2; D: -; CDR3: CASSQEFGNEQYF; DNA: TGTGCCAGCAGCCAAGAGTTCGGGAACGAGCAGTACTTC
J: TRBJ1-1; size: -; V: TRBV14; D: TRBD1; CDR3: CASSQRGRDREYRMNTEAFF; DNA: TGTGCCAGCAGCCAGCGAGGCCGGGACAGGGAGTACCGCATGAACACTGAAGCTTTCTTT
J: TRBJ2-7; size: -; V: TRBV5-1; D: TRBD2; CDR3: CASSIGGSSYEQYF; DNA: TGCGCCAGCTCTATAGGCGGGAGCTCCTACGAGCAGTACTTC
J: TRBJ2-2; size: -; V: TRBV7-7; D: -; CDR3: CASSPTRSGELFF; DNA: TGTGCCAGCAGCCCGACTAGGTCTGGGGAGCTGTTTTTT
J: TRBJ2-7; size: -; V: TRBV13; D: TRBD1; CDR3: CASSLTGTGGLEQYF; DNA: TGTGCCAGCAGCCTAACCGGGACAGGGGGCCTCGAGCAGTACTTC
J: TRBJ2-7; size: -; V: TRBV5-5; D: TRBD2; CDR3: CASSLEAGGFYEQYF; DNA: TGTGCCAGCAGCTTGGAAGCGGGAGGATTCTACGAGCAGTACTTC
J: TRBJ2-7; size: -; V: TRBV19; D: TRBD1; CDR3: CASSRGQGNYEQYF; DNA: TGTGCCAGTAGTAGGGGACAGGGAAACTACGAGCAGTACTTC
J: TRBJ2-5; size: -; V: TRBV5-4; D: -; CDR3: CASSRTREETQYF; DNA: TGTGCCAGCAGCCGTACTAGAGAGGAGACCCAGTACTTC
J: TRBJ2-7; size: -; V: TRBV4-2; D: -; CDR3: CASSQGDLISLYF; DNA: TGTGCCAGCAGCCAAGGCGATCTTATTTCGCTGTACTTC
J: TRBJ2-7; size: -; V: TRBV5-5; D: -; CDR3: CASSLMSAYEQYF; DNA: TGTGCCAGCAGCTTGATGTCAGCCTACGAGCAGTACTTC
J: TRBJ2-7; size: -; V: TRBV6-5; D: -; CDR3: CASRYTGSAYEQYF; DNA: TGTGCCAGCAGATATACAGGGTCAGCCTACGAGCAGTACTTC
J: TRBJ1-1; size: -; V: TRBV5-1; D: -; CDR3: CASSLAVNTEAFF; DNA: TGCGCCAGCAGCTTGGCGGTGAACACTGAAGCTTTCTTT
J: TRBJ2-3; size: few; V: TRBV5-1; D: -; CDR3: CASSLVPFTDTQYF; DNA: TGCGCCAGCAGCTTGGTTCCCTTCACAGATACGCAGTATTTT
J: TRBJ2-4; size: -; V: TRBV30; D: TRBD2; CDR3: CAWSLGLAGDGENIQYF; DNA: TGTGCCTGGAGCCTAGGACTAGCGGGAGATGGCGAAAACATTCAGTACTTC
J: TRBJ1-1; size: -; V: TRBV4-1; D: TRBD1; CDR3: CASSQDGTGFLSTEAFF; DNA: TGCGCCAGCAGCCAAGACGGGACAGGGTTCCTCAGCACTGAAGCTTTCTTT
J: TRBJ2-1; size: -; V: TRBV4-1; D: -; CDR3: CASSQVGGLNEQFF; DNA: TGCGCCAGCAGCCAAGTGGGTGGGCTAAATGAGCAGTTCTTC
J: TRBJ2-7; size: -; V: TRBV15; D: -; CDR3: CATSRDRYEQYF; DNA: TGTGCCACCAGCAGAGACAGATACGAGCAGTACTTC
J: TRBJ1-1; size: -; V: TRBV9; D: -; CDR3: CASSAKPGNTEAFF; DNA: TGTGCCAGCAGCGCCAAACCAGGGAACACTGAAGCTTTCTTT
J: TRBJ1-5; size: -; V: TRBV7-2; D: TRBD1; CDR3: CASSFAGQSNQPQHF; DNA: TGTGCCAGCAGCTTCGCGGGACAGAGCAATCAGCCCCAGCATTTT
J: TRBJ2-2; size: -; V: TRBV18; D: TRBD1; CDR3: CASSPDRGIGELFF; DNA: TGTGCCAGCTCGCCGGACAGGGGGATCGGGGAGCTGTTTTTT
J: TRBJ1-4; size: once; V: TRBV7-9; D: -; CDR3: CASSVTESATNEKLFF; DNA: TGTGCCAGCAGCGTAACAGAGTCCGCAACTAATGAAAAACTGTTTTTT